Here is one TCR beta chain with its context. Its antigen is undetermined. Indicated time point: cycle 4 day 1 (C4D1), after less than seven weeks of nivolumab. In every patient, relapse followed autologous stem cell transplantation, while exposure to brentuximab vedotin differed. Classifying best responses yielded complete response, partial response or progressive disease. This entry is derived from a study of PD-1 blockade in classical Hodgkin lymphoma. Overall study: A 3 mg/kg intravenous dose of nivolumab was received by patients every 2 weeks. Findings of the study overall: The repertoire differences lack a defined cause, possibly disease activity or prior therapy. With CD4+ cells, TCR diversity rose significantly by C4D1, but not with CD8+ cells.

Produced via immunoSEQ multiplex PCR; TCRdb's table is partial and in-frame only. The data contain some 58,000 clones, less than 95% of them singletons. This CDR3 comprises 15 residues. The V end lost 0 bases, the J end lost 2 bases, and 5 bases lay between the germline ends. Per germline, CDR1 SGHDN and CDR2 FVKESK. This receptor was taken from a human donor with classical Hodgkin lymphoma. Sequenced material: peripheral blood mononuclear cells (PBMCs), taken before the fourth cycle of nivolumab. The rearrangement joins TRBV14 to TRBJ1-6; tentative D call: TRBD1 (5 bases). CDR3 bases: TGTGCCAGCAGCCAAGACAGGGCCTATAATTCACCCCTCCACTTT. This translates into CASSQDRAYNSPLHF.